What follows describes a single T cell receptor (beta chain). With 4 bases clipped from V and 3 bases from J, the junction kept 12 bases outside the gene matches. Per the germline V gene, CDR1 is SGHRS and CDR2 is YFSETQ. The CDR3 contains 17 residues. As handled by the study authors: Cell counts per sample came from amplifying reference gene primers. The protocol was immunoSEQ multiplex PCR, while the TCRdb copy is restricted to in-frame clones and leaves out a portion. For V, J and clone size, that table is used; D and trimming come from the DNA. Altogether 160,000 or so clones are present, roughly 85% being singletons, with the ten largest covering approximately 0.99%. This specimen belongs to a study of blood T cell repertoires in COVID-19. Looking at the study overall: COVID-19 samples collected from the United States, Italy and Spain covered acute and convalescent phases. PBMCs, B-cell-depleted T cells, or T cells were the source of the cDNA or gDNA that made up the material.

The gene calls are TRBV5-1 and TRBJ2-3; 9 bases fit TRBD2. The sample taken for sequencing was peripheral blood. This clonotype was sampled from a middle-aged man with acute or convalescent COVID-19. DNA for the CDR3: TGCGCCAGCAGCCCTACCCTCTCGACTAGCGGAACAGATACGCAGTATTTT. Its protein is CASSPTLSTSGTDTQYF.